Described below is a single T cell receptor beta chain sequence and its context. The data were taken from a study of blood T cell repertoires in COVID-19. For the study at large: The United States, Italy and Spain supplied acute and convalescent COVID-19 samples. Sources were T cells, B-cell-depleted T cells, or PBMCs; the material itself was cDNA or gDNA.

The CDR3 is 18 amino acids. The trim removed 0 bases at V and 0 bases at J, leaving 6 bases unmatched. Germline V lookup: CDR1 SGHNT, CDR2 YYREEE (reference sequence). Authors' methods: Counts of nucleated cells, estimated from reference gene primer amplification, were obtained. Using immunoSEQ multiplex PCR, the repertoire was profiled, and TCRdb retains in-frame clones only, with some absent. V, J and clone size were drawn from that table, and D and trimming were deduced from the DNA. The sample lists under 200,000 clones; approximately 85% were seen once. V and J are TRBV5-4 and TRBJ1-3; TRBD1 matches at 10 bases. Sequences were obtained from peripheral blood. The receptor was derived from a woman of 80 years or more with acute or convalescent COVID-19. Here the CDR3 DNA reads TGTGCCAGCAGCTTGGGGGACAGGGGCCCAAGCTCTGGAAACACCATATATTTT. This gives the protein CASSLGDRGPSSGNTIYF. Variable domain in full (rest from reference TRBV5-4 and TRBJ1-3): ETGVTQSPTHLIKTRGQQVTLRCSSQSGHNTVSWYQQALGQGPQFIFQYYREEENGRGNFPPRFSGLQFPNYSSELNVNALELDDSALYLCASSLGDRGPSSGNTIYFGEGSWLTVV.